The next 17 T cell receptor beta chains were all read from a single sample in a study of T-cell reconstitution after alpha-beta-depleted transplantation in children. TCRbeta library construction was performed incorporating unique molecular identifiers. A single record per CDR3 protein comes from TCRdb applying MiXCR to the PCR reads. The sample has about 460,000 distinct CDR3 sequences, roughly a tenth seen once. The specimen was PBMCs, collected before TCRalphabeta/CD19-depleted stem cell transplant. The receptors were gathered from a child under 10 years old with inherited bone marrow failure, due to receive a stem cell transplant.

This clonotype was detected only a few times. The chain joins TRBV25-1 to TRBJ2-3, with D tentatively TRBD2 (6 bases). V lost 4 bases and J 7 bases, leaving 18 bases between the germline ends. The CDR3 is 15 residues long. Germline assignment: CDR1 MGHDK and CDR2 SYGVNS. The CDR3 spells CASSVRQMGGYTQYF. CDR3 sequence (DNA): TGTGCCAGCAGTGTCCGTCAGATGGGGGGATATACGCAGTATTTT.

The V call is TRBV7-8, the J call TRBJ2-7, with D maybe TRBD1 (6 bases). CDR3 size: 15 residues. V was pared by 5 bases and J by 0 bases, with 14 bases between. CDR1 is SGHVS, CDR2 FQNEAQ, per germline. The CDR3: CASSLQGTSSYEQYF. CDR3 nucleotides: TGTGCCAGCAGCCTACAGGGTACTAGCTCCTACGAGCAGTACTTC. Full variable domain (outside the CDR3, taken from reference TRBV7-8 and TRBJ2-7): GAGVSQSPRYKVAKRGQDVALRCDPISGHVSLFWYQQALGQGPEFLTYFQNEAQLDKSGLPSDRFFAERPEGSVSTLKIQRTQQEDSAVYLCASSLQGTSSYEQYFGPGTRLTVT.

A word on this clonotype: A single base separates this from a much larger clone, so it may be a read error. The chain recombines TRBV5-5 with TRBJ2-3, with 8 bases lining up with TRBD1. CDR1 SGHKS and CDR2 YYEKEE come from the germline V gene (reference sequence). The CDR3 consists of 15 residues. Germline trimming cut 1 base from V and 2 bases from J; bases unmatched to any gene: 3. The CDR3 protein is CASSLSTGATDTQYF. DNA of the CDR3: TGTGCCAGCAGCTTGTCGACAGGGGCCACAGATACGCAGTATTTT.

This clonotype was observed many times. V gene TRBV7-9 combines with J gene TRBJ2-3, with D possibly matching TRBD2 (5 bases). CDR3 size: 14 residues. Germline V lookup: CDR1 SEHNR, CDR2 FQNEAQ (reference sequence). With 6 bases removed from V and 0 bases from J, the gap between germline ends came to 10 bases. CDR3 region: CASRLDESTDTQYF. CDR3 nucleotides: TGTGCCAGCAGACTAGACGAGAGCACAGATACGCAGTATTTT.

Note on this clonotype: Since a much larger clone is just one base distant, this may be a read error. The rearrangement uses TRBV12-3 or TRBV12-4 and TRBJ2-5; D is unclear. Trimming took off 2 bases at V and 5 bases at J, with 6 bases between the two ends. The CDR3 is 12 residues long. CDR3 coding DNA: TGTGCCAGCAGTTTAATGGGGGAGACCCAGTACTTC. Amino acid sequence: CASSLMGETQYF.

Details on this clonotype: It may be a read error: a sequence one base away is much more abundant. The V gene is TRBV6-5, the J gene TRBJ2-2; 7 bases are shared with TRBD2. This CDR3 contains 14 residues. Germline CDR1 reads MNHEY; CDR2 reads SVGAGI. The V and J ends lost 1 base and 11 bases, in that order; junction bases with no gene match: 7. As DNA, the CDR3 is TGTGCCAGCAGTTACTGGCGGGAGACTGGAGAGCTGTTTTTT. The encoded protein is CASSYWRETGELFF.

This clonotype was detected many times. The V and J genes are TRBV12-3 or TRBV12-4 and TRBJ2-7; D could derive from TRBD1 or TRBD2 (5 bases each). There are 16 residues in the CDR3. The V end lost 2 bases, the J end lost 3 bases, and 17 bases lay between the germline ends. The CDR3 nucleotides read TGTGCCAGCAGTTTAATGGGACGGGGTTTTTTCTACGAGCAGTACTTC. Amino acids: CASSLMGRGFFYEQYF.

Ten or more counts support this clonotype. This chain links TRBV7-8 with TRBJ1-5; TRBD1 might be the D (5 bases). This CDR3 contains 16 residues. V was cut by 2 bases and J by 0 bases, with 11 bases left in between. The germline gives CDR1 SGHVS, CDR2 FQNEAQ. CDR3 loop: CASSLRKGLSNQPQHF. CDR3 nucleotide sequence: TGTGCCAGCAGCTTAAGGAAGGGACTTAGCAATCAGCCCCAGCATTTT.

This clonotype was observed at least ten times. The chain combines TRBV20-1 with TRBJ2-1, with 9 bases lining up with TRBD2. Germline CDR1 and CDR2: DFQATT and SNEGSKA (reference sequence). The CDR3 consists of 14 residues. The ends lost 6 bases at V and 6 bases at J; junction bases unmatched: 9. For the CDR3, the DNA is TGCAGTGCCAGGGCCGGGACTAGCAGCAATGAGCAGTTCTTC. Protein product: CSARAGTSSNEQFF.

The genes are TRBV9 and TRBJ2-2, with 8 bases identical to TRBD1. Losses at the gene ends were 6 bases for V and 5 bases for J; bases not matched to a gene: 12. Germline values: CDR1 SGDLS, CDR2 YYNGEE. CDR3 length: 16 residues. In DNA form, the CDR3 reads TGTGCCAGCACACAACTTCAGGGGGCTAAAACCGGGGAGCTGTTTTTT. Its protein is CASTQLQGAKTGELFF.

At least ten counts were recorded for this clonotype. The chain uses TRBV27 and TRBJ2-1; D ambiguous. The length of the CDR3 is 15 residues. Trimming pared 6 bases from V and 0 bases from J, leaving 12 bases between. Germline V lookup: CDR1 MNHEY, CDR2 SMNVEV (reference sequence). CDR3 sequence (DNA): TGTGCCAGCAGCCGAGGATTAAGCTCCTACAATGAGCAGTTCTTC. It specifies CASSRGLSSYNEQFF.

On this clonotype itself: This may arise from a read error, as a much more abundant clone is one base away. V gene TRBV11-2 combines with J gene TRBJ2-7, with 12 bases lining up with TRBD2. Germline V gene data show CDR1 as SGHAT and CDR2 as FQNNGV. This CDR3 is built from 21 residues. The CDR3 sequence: CTSSLELSRLASGRAKGEQYF. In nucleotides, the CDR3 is TGTACCAGCAGCTTAGAGTTATCGAGGCTGGCTAGCGGGAGGGCCAAGGGGGAGCAGTACTTC.

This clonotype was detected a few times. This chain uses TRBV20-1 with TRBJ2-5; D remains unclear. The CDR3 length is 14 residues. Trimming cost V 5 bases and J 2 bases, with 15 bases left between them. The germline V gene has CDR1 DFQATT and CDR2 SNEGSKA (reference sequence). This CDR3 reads CSARNIAAQETQYF. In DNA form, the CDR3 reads TGCAGTGCTCGCAATATCGCGGCTCAAGAGACCCAGTACTTC.

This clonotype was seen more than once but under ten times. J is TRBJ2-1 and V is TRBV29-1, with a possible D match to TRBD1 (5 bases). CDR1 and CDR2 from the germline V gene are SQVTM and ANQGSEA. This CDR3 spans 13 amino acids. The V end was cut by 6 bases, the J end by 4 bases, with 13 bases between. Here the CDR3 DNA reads TGCAGCGTGGAAACGACAGATTACAATGAGCAGTTCTTC. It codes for CSVETTDYNEQFF.

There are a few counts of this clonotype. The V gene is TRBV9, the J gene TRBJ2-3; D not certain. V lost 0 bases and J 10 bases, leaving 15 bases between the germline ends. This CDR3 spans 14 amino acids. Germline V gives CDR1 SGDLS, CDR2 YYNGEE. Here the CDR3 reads CASSVGGGTTPQYF. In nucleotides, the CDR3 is TGTGCCAGCAGCGTAGGTGGCGGAACAACTCCGCAGTATTTT.

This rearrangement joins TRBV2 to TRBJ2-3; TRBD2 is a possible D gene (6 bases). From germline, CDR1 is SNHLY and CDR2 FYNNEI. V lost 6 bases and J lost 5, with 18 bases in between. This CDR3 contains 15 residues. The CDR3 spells CASRGLGEERDTQYF. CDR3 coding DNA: TGTGCCAGCAGGGGACTGGGCGAGGAGAGAGATACGCAGTATTTT.

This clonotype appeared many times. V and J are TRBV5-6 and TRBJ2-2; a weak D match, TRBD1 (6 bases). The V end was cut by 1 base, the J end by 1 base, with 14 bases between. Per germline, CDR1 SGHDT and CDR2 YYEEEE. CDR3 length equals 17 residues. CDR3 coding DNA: TGTGCCAGCAGCTTGAACAGGGACAATTTGAACACCGGGGAGCTGTTTTTT. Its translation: CASSLNRDNLNTGELFF.